One sample yielded the 30 T cell receptor beta chains listed below, sequenced in a study of blood T cell repertoires in COVID-19. Data came from immunoSEQ multiplex PCR; TCRdb stores just in-frame clones and leaves some out. The repertoire includes about 200,000 clones, 85% of them detected once, and around 19% sits in the top ten. What was sequenced was PBMCs or T cells enriched from blood (not recorded which). The receptors were gathered from a man aged 35 to 55 who had recovered from COVID-19.

The chain links TRBV7-2 to TRBJ2-1; D unresolved. V gave up 1 base and J gave up 5 bases, with 6 bases separating them. Germline CDR1 and CDR2: SGHTA and FQGNSA. The CDR3 is made up of 13 amino acids. The CDR3 loop reads CASSLGLHNEQFF. DNA of the CDR3: TGTGCCAGCAGCTTAGGGCTTCACAATGAGCAGTTCTTC.

This chain connects TRBV6-1 to TRBJ2-7, with a possible D match to TRBD2 (6 bases). Germline V gene sequence: CDR1 MNHNS, CDR2 SASEGT. The V gene lost 0 bases and the J gene lost 4 bases, with 13 bases spanning the gap. The CDR3 is made up of 15 amino acids. CDR3 sequence reads: CASSEAADYQYEQYF. The CDR3 DNA sequence: TGTGCCAGCAGTGAAGCTGCGGACTACCAATACGAGCAGTACTTC.

The gene calls are TRBV15 and TRBJ1-2, with D hard to call. Germline V gene sequence: CDR1 LNHNV, CDR2 YYDKDF (reference sequence). Trimming shortened V by 0 bases and J by 0 bases, and 11 bases separated the two germline ends. CDR3 length equals 16 residues. The CDR3 sequence is CATSRDLGASNYGYTF. The DNA for the CDR3 is TGTGCCACCAGCAGAGATCTTGGAGCATCTAACTATGGCTACACCTTC.

This CDR3 is CAISEDRGTITGELFF. The CDR3 region has the DNA TGTGCCATCAGTGAGGACAGGGGAACCATCACCGGGGAGCTGTTTTTT. V gene TRBV10-3 combines with J gene TRBJ2-2; 8 bases map to TRBD1. The germline CDR1 and CDR2 sequences are ENHRY and SYGVKD. CDR3 length: 16 residues. V lost 2 bases, J lost 4 bases, and 6 bases stayed unmatched.

This chain uses TRBV6-5 with TRBJ1-2; the D gene is possibly TRBD1 (6 bases). The germline gives CDR1 MNHEY, CDR2 SVGAGI. The CDR3 is made up of 13 amino acids. V dropped 5 bases and J dropped 2 bases, with 9 bases sitting between them. CDR3 loop: CASSPGQNYGYTF. The DNA for the CDR3 is TGTGCCAGCAGTCCCGGACAGAACTATGGCTACACCTTC.

This chain connects TRBV5-1 to TRBJ1-1; D gene ambiguous. V was pared by 4 bases and J by 3 bases, with 13 bases between. This CDR3 region has 14 residues. CDR1 is SGHRS and CDR2 is YFSETQ in the germline V gene. This chain's CDR3 is CASSHYTDHTEAFF. The CDR3 bases are TGCGCCAGCAGCCACTATACTGACCACACTGAAGCTTTCTTT. The full variable domain, its missing parts supplied by reference TRBV5-1 and TRBJ1-1, is KAGVTQTPRYLIKTRGQQVTLSCSPISGHRSVSWYQQTPGQGLQFLFEYFSETQRNKGNFPGRFSGRQFSNSRSEMNVSTLELGDSALYLCASSHYTDHTEAFFGQGTRLTVV.

This clone was seen only once. This rearrangement joins TRBV5-4 to TRBJ2-5; possibly TRBD2 for D (6 bases). The germline gives CDR1 SGHNT, CDR2 YYREEE (reference sequence). This CDR3 has 15 residues. Trimming removed 0 bases from V and 5 bases from J, with 14 bases in between. The DNA of the CDR3 is TGTGCCAGCAGCTTGGATCCGGGAGTACAGGAGACCCAGTACTTC. Translating gives CASSLDPGVQETQYF.

This chain joins TRBV3-1 (or the pseudogene TRBV3-2) and TRBJ1-1, with D possibly matching TRBD1 (5 bases). The CDR3 length is 15 residues. Germline V gene lookup returns CDR1 LGHDT and CDR2 YNNKEL (reference sequence). V was clipped by 5 bases and J by 1 base, with 14 bases between them. CDR3 nucleotides: TGTGCCAGCAGCTCGTCGTCCCAGGGGAACACTGAAGCTTTCTTT. Amino acid sequence: CASSSSSQGNTEAFF.

The chain links TRBV3-1 (or the pseudogene TRBV3-2) to TRBJ2-7; the D gene is possibly TRBD1 (5 bases). Germline V CDR1 and CDR2: LGHDT, YNNKEL (reference sequence). The CDR3 totals 15 residues. V lost 4 bases, J lost 0 bases, and 13 bases lay in between. The CDR3 loop is CASSLPGRASYEQYF. For the CDR3, the DNA is TGTGCCAGCAGCCTCCCGGGCAGGGCCTCCTACGAGCAGTACTTC.

The J gene is TRBJ2-1, the V gene TRBV6-5; 8 bases fit TRBD2. V trimming: 9 bases; J trimming: 9 bases; junction bases outside the gene matches: 10. CDR1 and CDR2 (germline): MNHEY, SVGAGI. This CDR3 region has 13 residues. The CDR3 is CASIGGARGEQFF. CDR3 DNA sequence: TGTGCCAGTATCGGGGGGGCCAGAGGTGAGCAGTTCTTC.

This clone appeared a single time. The chain recombines TRBV4-1 with TRBJ2-4; TRBD2 matches at 10 bases. The CDR3 has 19 amino acids. The V and J ends lost 0 bases and 0 bases, in that order; junction bases with no gene match: 8. The germline V gene encodes CDR1 MGHRA and CDR2 YSYEKL. The CDR3: CASSQERTSGAVAKNIQYF. The CDR3 DNA follows: TGCGCCAGCAGCCAAGAAAGGACTAGCGGAGCCGTAGCCAAAAACATTCAGTACTTC.

This chain links TRBV4-2 with TRBJ2-2; D is uncertain. The length of the CDR3 is 13 residues. The ends were cut back, 0 bases at V and 7 bases at J, with 6 bases in the middle. CDR1 LGHNA and CDR2 YNFKEQ come from the germline V gene. In nucleotides, the CDR3 is TGTGCCAGCAGCCAAGATCAGGACGGGGAGCTGTTTTTT. Amino acids: CASSQDQDGELFF.

This chain uses TRBV7-2 with TRBJ2-2; D is uncertain. The germline V gene encodes CDR1 SGHTA and CDR2 FQGNSA. V was clipped by 6 bases and J by 3 bases, with 14 bases between them. This CDR3 contains 15 residues. CDR3 nucleotide sequence: TGTGCCAGCAGATCCTCCTCCGGAGACACCGGGGAGCTGTTTTTT. It specifies CASRSSSGDTGELFF.

V is TRBV6-2 or TRBV6-3 and J is TRBJ1-1; D possibly corresponds to TRBD1 (5 bases). Trimming shortened V by 4 bases and J by 4 bases, and 13 bases separated the two germline ends. This CDR3 region has 14 residues. Looked up from germline, CDR1 is MNHEY and CDR2 is SVGEGT. The CDR3 DNA sequence: TGTGCCAGCAGTTCCGCAGGGCAAGGCACTGAAGCTTTCTTT. Residues: CASSSAGQGTEAFF.

This chain links TRBV13 with TRBJ2-5, with D hard to call. V lost 5 bases, J lost 2 bases, and 12 bases lay in between. Germline CDR1 reads PRHDT; CDR2 reads FYEKMQ (reference sequence). This CDR3 has 14 amino acids. Here the CDR3 DNA reads TGTGCCAGCAGCCCTCGTTACGAGCAAGAGACCCAGTACTTC. Its protein product is CASSPRYEQETQYF.

This clone is a singleton in its sample. The junction differs from germline at one of its ends, possibly a read error. DNA of the CDR3: TGTGCCAGCAGCCAAGTCCAGGGCTTCTCCTTC. Translating gives CASSQVQGFSF. The chain employs TRBV3-1 (or the pseudogene TRBV3-2) and TRBJ1-2; a weak D match, TRBD1 (5 bases). Germline assignment: CDR1 LGHDT and CDR2 YNNKEL (reference sequence). The CDR3 contains 11 residues.

The chain combines TRBV29-1 with TRBJ2-1; D gene unclear. The CDR3 runs to 12 residues. Trimming shortened V by 3 bases and J by 10 bases, and 13 bases separated the two germline ends. Germline V gene data show CDR1 as SQVTM and CDR2 as ANQGSEA. CDR3: CSVEVKPKEQFF. The CDR3 region has the DNA TGCAGCGTTGAGGTCAAGCCAAAAGAGCAGTTCTTC.

The chain uses TRBV6-5 and TRBJ2-1; D might be TRBD2 (6 bases). The CDR3 sequence is 14 residues long. V was trimmed by 2 bases and J by 5 bases, leaving 10 bases between them. Germline-derived CDR1 and CDR2 are MNHEY and SVGAGI. The CDR3 is CASSYLAGNNEQFF. The DNA for the CDR3 is TGTGCCAGCAGTTACCTGGCGGGAAACAATGAGCAGTTCTTC.

This clone was observed a handful of times. The DNA of the CDR3 is TGTGCCAGCAGTTTAAGTTCGACAGGGAATCAGCCCCAGCATTTT. Amino acids: CASSLSSTGNQPQHF. V is TRBV27 and J is TRBJ1-5, with TRBD1 matching 7 bases. CDR1 is MNHEY and CDR2 is SMNVEV in the germline V gene (reference sequence). There are 15 residues in the CDR3. V lost 2 bases, J lost 4 bases, and 5 bases stayed unmatched.

The chain carries TRBV18 and TRBJ2-1; D perhaps matches TRBD2 (6 bases). Germline CDR1 KGHSH, CDR2 LQKENI. The CDR3 contains 13 residues. Trimming pared 3 bases from V and 8 bases from J, leaving 11 bases between. The CDR3 here is CASSPGLGDEQFF. The CDR3 DNA follows: TGTGCCAGCTCACCGGGACTTGGGGATGAGCAGTTCTTC.

The chain joins TRBV9 to TRBJ2-5, with TRBD2 matching 7 bases. Germline CDR1 reads SGDLS; CDR2 reads YYNGEE. The CDR3 loop spans 16 amino acids. V was clipped by 0 bases and J by 2 bases; unmatched bases: 7. In DNA form, the CDR3 reads TGTGCCAGCAGCGTAGCTGGTGGGGGGGTACAAGAGACCCAGTACTTC. Protein product: CASSVAGGGVQETQYF.

This clone was counted only a few times. The V gene is TRBV6-4, the J gene TRBJ1-6, with 8 bases that match TRBD1. CDR3 length: 15 residues. The V segment lost 0 bases and the J segment 5 bases; nucleotides outside the gene matches: 0. Germline V gives CDR1 MRHNA, CDR2 SNTAGT. In nucleotides, the CDR3 is TGTGCCAGCAGTGACTCGACAGGGGATAATTCACCCCTCCACTTT. Its protein product is CASSDSTGDNSPLHF.

The chain combines TRBV28 with TRBJ1-5; D remains unclear. The CDR3 length is 13 residues. Germline CDR1 and CDR2: MDHEN and SYDVKM. V was clipped by 4 bases and J by 5 bases, with 9 bases between them. The DNA for the CDR3 is TGTGCCAGCAGTTGGAAGGGAGATCAGCCCCAGCATTTT. Encoded protein: CASSWKGDQPQHF.

DNA for the CDR3: TGTGCCATCAGTGAGTCGACAGGGGCTGGGGAAAAACTGTTTTTT. This gives the protein CAISESTGAGEKLFF. The V and J genes are TRBV10-3 and TRBJ1-4; 8 bases are shared with TRBD1. This CDR3 spans 15 amino acids. Trimming at V came to 0 bases and at J to 8 bases, leaving 5 bases not matched to a gene. Germline CDR1 ENHRY, CDR2 SYGVKD.

The CDR3 spells CASSPDRRNTIYF. The CDR3, as DNA: TGTGCCAGCAGCCCCGACAGACGAAACACCATATATTTT. The chain links TRBV3-1 (or the pseudogene TRBV3-2) to TRBJ1-3, with D possibly TRBD1 on 5 matching bases. This CDR3 spans 13 amino acids. Between the trimmed V and J ends, which lost 4 bases and 5 bases, there was a span of 9 bases. CDR1 LGHDT and CDR2 YNNKEL come from the germline V gene (reference sequence).

J is TRBJ1-1 and V is TRBV6-1, with D perhaps matching TRBD1 (5 bases). The ends were cut back, 4 bases at V and 0 bases at J, with 24 bases in the middle. This CDR3 comprises 19 residues. From germline, CDR1 is MNHNS and CDR2 SASEGT. CDR3 residues: CASSAGTGGVQFLNTEAFF. CDR3 nucleotides: TGTGCCAGCAGTGCGGGTACGGGGGGGGTCCAATTCCTGAACACTGAAGCTTTCTTT.

The chain combines TRBV6-5 with TRBJ1-5; perhaps TRBD1 as D (5 bases). This CDR3 comprises 15 residues. Trimming took off 0 bases at V and 3 bases at J, with 9 bases between the two ends. Germline V gene sequence: CDR1 MNHEY, CDR2 SVGAGI. CDR3 in DNA: TGTGCCAGCAGTTACTCGGGGCAGCTCAATCAGCCCCAGCATTTT. Its protein product is CASSYSGQLNQPQHF.

The chain is built from TRBV10-3 and TRBJ2-7, with 7 bases identical to TRBD1. Trimming removed 10 bases from V and 0 bases from J; junction bases left unmatched: 3. CDR1 and CDR2 from the germline V gene are ENHRY and SYGVKD. The CDR3 runs to 12 residues. The CDR3 bases are TGTGCCACCGGGACAGTCTCCTACGAGCAGTACTTC. It codes for CATGTVSYEQYF.

This rearrangement joins TRBV18 to TRBJ2-1; 10 nucleotides align to TRBD2. V lost 0 bases, J lost 10 bases, and 9 bases stayed unmatched. The CDR3 is 16 amino acids. Per the germline V gene, CDR1 is KGHSH and CDR2 is LQKENI. DNA for the CDR3: TGTGCCAGCTCACCACCCTTGCTAGCGGGAGTTCGGGAGCAGTTCTTC. It encodes CASSPPLLAGVREQFF. Combining the CDR3 with reference TRBV18 and TRBJ2-1 gives the whole variable domain NAGVMQNPRHLVRRRGQEARLRCSPMKGHSHVYWYRQLPEEGLKFMVYLQKENIIDESGMPKERFSAEFPKEGPSILRIQQVVRGDSAAYFCASSPPLLAGVREQFFGPGTRLTVL.

This chain links TRBV6-5 with TRBJ1-2; D is unclear. V lost 7 bases to trimming and J lost 3 bases, with 15 bases between them. CDR3 length: 14 amino acids. The germline CDR1 and CDR2 sequences are MNHEY and SVGAGI. CDR3 residues: CASKNRPSHYGYTF. DNA for the CDR3: TGTGCCAGCAAGAACAGACCATCACACTATGGCTACACCTTC.